The clone carrying this T cell receptor beta chain occurred many times. RNA transcripts gave rise to amplified TCR beta CDR3 regions. HTBI primers were employed in a first-round RT-PCR of the TCR CDR3. A single record per CDR3 protein comes from TCRdb applying MiXCR to the multiplex PCR reads. Of around 300,000 distinct CDR3 sequences listed, about 25% were seen once; the top ten hold about a quarter. This specimen comes from a study of T cells in Graves' hyperthyroidism and ophthalmopathy. Overall study: At initial diagnosis, before any treatment had begun, peripheral blood was obtained.

The germline gives CDR1 LNHDA, CDR2 SQIVND (reference sequence). The CDR3 length is 12 residues. Trimming stripped 7 bases from V and 11 bases from J, with 17 bases between. Among the patients, aged 18 to 65, hyperthyroidism was newly diagnosed and had lasted under 2 months. Lactation, pregnancy, other autoimmune disease or uncontrolled infection excluded patients. The authors obtained PBMCs from roughly 9.7 ml of fresh peripheral blood. This chain uses TRBV19 with TRBJ1-1; D may be TRBD1 (5 bases). Source material: blood. The receptor comes from a man in his forties with Graves' hyperthyroidism that later progressed to Graves' ophthalmopathy. CDR3 residues: CASNIDGGAAFF. CDR3 bases: TGTGCCAGTAACATCGACGGCGGGGCGGCTTTCTTT. Together with reference TRBV19 and TRBJ1-1, the CDR3 gives the full variable domain: DGGITQSPKYLFRKEGQNVTLSCEQNLNHDAMYWYRQDPGQGLRLIYYSQIVNDFQKGDIAEGYSVSREKKESFPLTVTSAQKNPTAFYLCASNIDGGAAFFGQGTRLTVV.